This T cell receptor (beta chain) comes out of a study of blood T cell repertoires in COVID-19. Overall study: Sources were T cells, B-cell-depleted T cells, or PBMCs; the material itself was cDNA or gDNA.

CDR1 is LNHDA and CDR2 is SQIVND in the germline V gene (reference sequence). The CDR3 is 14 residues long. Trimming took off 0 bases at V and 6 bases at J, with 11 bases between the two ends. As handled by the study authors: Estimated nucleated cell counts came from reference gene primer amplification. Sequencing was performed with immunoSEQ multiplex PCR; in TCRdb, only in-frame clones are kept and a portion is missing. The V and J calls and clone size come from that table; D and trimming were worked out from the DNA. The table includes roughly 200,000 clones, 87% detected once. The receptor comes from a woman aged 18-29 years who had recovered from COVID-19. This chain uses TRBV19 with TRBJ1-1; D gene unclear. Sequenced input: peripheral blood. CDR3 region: CASSIDGGGAEAFF. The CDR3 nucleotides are TGTGCCAGTAGTATAGACGGCGGAGGCGCTGAAGCTTTCTTT.